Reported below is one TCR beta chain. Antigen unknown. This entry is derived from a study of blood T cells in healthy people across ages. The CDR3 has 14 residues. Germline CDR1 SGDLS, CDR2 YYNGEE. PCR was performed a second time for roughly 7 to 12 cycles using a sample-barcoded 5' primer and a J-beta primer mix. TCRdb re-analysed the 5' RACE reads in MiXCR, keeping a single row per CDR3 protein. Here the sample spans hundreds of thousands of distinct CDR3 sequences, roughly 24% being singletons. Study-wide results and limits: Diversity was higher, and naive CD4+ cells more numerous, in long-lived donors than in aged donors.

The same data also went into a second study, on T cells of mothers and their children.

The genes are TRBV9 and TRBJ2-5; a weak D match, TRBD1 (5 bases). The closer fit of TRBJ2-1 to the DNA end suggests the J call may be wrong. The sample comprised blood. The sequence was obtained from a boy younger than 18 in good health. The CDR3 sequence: CASSALSGLDEQFF. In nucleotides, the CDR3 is TGTGCCAGCAGCGCGCTCTCAGGGTTGGATGAGCAGTTCTTC.